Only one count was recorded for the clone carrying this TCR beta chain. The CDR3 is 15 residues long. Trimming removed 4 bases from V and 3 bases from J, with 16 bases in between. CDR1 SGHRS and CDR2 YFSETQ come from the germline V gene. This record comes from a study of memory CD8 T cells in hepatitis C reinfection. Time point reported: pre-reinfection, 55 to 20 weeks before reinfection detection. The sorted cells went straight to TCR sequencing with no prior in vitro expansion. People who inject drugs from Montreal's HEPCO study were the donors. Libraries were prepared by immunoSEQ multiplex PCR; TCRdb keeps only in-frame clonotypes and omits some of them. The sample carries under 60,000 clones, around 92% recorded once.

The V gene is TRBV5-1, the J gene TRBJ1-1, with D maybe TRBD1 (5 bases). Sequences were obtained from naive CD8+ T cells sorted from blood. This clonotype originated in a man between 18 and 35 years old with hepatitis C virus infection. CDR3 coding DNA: TGCGCCAGCAGCGCCAGTCAGGGCGGTCACACTGAAGCTTTCTTT. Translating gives CASSASQGGHTEAFF.